This T cell receptor (beta chain) emerged from a study of immune reconstitution after stem cell transplant in scleroderma. TCRdb itself ran the RT-PCR reads through MiXCR, one entry per CDR3 protein. Of about 5,600 distinct CDR3 sequences listed, 7% to 9% are singletons. CDR3 length: 14 amino acids. The V end lost 1 base, the J end lost 7 bases, and 13 bases lay between the germline ends. CDR1 SNHLY and CDR2 FYNNEI come from the germline V gene. This clonotype is deemed medium-sized. This clonotype was sampled from a male donor with systemic sclerosis. The chain uses TRBV2 and TRBJ2-5, with a weak D call TRBD1 (6 bases). Sample collection occurred before or after autologous hematopoietic stem cell transplantation (not recorded which). The CDR3 region has the DNA TGTGCCAGCAGTGAAGAGGCAGGGGAGAGGACCCAGTACTTC. Translation gives CASSEEAGERTQYF. Full variable domain (remainder filled in from reference TRBV2 and TRBJ2-5): EPEVTQTPSHQVTQMGQEVILRCVPISNHLYFYWYRQILGQKVEFLVSFYNNEISEKSEIFDDQFSVERPDGSNFTLKIRSTKLEDSAMYFCASSEEAGERTQYFGPGTRLLVL.